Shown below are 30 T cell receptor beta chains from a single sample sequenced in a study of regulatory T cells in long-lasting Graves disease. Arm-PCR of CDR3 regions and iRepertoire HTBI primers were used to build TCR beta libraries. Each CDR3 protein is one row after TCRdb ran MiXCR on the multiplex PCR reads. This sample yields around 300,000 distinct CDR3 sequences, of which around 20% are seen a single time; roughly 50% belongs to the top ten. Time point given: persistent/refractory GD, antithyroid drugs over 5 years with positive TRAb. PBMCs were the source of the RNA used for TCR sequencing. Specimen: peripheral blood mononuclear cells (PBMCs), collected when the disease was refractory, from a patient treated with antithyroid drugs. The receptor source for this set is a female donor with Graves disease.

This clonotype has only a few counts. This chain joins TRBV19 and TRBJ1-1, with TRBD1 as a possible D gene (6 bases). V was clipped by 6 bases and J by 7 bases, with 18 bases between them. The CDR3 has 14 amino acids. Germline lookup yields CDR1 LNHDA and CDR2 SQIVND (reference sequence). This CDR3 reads CASSRLTGGGEAFF. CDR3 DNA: TGTGCCAGTAGCCGTCTGACAGGCGGGGGTGAAGCTTTCTTT.

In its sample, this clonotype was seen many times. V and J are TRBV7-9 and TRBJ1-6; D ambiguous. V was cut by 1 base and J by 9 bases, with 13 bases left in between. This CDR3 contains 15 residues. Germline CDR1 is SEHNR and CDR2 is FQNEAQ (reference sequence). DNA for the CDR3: TGTGCCAGCAGCTTAGACGGCACCCCCGTTTCACCCCTCCACTTT. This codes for CASSLDGTPVSPLHF.

The CDR3 DNA reads as TGTGCCAGCTCCCAGGGGACAGGGGGTCCTACAAACTCCTACGAGCAGTACTTC. Its translation is CASSQGTGGPTNSYEQYF. This chain uses TRBV13 with TRBJ2-7; 11 positions agree with TRBD1. This CDR3 comprises 18 residues. Germline V gives CDR1 PRHDT, CDR2 FYEKMQ (reference sequence). V dropped 8 bases and J dropped 0; count of bases not matched to a gene: 15.

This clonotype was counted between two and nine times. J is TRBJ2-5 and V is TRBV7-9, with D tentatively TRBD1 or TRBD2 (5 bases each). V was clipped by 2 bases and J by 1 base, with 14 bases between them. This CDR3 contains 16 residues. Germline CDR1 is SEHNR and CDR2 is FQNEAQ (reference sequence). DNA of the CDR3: TGTGCCAGCAGCTTATCGGTGTGGGGGTCCCAAGAGACCCAGTACTTC. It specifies CASSLSVWGSQETQYF.

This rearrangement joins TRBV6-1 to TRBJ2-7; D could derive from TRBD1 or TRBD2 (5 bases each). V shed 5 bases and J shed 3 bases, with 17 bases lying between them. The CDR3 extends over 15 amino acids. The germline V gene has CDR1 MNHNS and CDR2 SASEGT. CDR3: CASSTGTQWDYEQYF. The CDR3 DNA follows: TGTGCCAGCAGTACCGGGACCCAATGGGACTACGAGCAGTACTTC.

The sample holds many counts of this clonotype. DNA of the CDR3: TGTGCCAGCAGTTTACTCAGGACGGCCTATGGCTACACCTTC. It codes for CASSLLRTAYGYTF. The V gene is TRBV28, the J gene TRBJ1-2; no reliable D call. CDR1 MDHEN and CDR2 SYDVKM come from the germline V gene. The CDR3 runs 14 residues. V was cut by 2 bases and J by 4 bases, with 11 bases left in between.

This CDR3 reads CSAVGRAAVGELFF. CDR3 coding DNA: TGCAGCGCCGTGGGCAGAGCTGCGGTCGGGGAGCTGTTTTTT. The V and J genes are TRBV20-1 and TRBJ2-2; no definite D call. CDR1 is DFQATT and CDR2 is SNEGSKA in the germline V gene (reference sequence). The CDR3 runs 14 residues.

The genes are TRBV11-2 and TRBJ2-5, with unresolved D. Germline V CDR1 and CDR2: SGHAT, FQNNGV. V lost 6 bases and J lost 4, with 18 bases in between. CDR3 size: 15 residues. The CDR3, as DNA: TGTGCCAGCAGACCTCTAGACCACCCCCCAGAGACCCAGTACTTC. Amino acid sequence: CASRPLDHPPETQYF.

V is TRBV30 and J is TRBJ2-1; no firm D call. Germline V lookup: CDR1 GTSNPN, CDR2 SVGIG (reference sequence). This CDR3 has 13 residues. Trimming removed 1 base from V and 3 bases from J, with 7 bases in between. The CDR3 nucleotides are TGTGCCTGGAGTGGCAGCGACTACAATGAGCAGTTCTTC. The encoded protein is CAWSGSDYNEQFF. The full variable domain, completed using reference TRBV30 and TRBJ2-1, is SQTIHQWPATLVQPVGSPLSLECTVEGTSNPNLYWYRQAAGRGLQLLFYSVGIGQISSEVPQNLSASRPQDRQFILSSKKLLLSDSGFYLCAWSGSDYNEQFFGPGTRLTVL.

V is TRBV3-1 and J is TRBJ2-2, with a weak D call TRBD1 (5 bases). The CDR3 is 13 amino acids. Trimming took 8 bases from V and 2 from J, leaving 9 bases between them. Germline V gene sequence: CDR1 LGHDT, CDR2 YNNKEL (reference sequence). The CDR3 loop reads CASAGSNTGELFF. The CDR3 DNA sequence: TGTGCCAGCGCAGGGTCTAACACCGGGGAGCTGTTTTTT.

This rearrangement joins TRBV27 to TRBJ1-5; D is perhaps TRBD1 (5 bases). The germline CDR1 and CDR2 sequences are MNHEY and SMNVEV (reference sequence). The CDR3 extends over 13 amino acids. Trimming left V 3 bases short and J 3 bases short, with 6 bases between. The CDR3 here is CASSLTDNQPQHF. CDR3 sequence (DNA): TGTGCCAGCAGTTTGACAGACAATCAGCCCCAGCATTTT.

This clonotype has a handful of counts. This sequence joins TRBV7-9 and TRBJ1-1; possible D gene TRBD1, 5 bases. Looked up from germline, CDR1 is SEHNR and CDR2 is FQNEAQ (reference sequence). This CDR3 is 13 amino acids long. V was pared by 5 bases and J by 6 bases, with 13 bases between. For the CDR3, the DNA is TGTGCCAGCAGCCCAGACAGCGGAGCTGAAGCTTTCTTT. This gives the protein CASSPDSGAEAFF.

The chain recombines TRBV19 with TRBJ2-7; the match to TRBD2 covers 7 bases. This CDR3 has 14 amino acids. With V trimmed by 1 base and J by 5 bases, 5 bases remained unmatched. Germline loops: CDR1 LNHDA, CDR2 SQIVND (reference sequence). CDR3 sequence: CASSIGGGADEQYF. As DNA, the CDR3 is TGTGCCAGTAGTATAGGCGGGGGAGCGGACGAGCAGTACTTC.

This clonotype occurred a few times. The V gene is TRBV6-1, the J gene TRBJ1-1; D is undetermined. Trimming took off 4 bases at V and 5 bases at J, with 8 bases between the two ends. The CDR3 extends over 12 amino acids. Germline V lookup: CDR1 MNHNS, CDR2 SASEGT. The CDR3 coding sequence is TGTGCCAGCAGTGTATTAGGTACTGAAGCTTTCTTT. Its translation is CASSVLGTEAFF.

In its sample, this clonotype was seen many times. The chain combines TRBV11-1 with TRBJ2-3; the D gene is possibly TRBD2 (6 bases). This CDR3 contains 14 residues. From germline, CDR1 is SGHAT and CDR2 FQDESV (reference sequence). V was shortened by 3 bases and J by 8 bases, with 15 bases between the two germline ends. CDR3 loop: CASSFGGGLSTQYF. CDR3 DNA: TGTGCCAGCAGCTTCGGCGGAGGGCTTAGTACGCAGTATTTT.

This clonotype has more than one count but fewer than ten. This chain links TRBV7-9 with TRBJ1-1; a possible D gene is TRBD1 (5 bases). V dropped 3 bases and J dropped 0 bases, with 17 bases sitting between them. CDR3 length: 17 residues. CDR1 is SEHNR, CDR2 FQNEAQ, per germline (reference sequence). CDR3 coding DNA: TGTGCCAGCAGCTTTAGATCCGGGACTAACATGAACACTGAAGCTTTCTTT. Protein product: CASSFRSGTNMNTEAFF.

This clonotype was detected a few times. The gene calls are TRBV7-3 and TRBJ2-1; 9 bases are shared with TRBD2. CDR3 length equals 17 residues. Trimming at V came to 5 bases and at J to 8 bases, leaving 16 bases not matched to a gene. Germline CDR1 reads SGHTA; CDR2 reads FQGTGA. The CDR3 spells CASSPQAGGSLVDEQFF. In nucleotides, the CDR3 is TGTGCCAGCAGCCCCCAAGCGGGAGGATCCCTAGTGGATGAGCAGTTCTTC.

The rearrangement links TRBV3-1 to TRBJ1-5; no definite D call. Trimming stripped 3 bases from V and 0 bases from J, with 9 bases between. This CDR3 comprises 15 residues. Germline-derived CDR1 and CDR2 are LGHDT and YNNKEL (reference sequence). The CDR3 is CASSHGAYSNQPQHF. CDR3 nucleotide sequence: TGTGCCAGCAGCCACGGAGCCTATAGCAATCAGCCCCAGCATTTT.

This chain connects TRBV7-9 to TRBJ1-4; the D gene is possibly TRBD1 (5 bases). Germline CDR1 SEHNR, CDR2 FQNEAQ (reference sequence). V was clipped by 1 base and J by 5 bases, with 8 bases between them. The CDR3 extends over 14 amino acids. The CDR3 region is CASSLGWGNEKLFF. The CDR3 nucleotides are TGTGCCAGCAGCTTAGGTTGGGGCAATGAAAAACTGTTTTTT.

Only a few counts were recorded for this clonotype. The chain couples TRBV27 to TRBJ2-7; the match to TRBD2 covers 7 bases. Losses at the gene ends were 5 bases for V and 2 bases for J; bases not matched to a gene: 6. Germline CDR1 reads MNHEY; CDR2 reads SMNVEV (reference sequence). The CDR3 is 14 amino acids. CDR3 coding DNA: TGTGCCAGCAGTCCTGGACTAGATCCCTACGAGCAGTACTTC. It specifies CASSPGLDPYEQYF.

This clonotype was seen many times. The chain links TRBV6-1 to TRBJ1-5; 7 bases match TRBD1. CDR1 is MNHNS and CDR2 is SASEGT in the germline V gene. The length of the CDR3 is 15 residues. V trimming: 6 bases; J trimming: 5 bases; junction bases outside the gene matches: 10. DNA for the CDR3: TGTGCCAGCAGCTTGACAGGGATCGACGATCAGCCCCAGCATTTT. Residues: CASSLTGIDDQPQHF.

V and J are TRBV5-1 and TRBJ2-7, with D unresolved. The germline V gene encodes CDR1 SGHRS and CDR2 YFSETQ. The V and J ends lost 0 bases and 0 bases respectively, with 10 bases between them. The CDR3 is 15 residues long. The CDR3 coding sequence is TGCGCCAGCAGCTTGGAACCCCAGAGCTCCTACGAGCAGTACTTC. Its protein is CASSLEPQSSYEQYF.

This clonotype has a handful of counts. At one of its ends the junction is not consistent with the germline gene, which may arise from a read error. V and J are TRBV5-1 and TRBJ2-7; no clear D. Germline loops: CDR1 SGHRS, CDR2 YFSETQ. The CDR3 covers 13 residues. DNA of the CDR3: TGCGCCAGCAGCTTGGAATCTTCCTTCGAGCAGTACTTC. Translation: CASSLESSFEQYF.

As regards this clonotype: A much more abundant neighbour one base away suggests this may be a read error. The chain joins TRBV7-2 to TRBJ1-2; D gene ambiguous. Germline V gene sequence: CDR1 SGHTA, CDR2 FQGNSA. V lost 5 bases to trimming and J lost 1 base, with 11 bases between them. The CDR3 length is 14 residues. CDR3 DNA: TGTGCCAGCAGCATAACTTCAGTTAACTATGGCTACACCTTC. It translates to CASSITSVNYGYTF.

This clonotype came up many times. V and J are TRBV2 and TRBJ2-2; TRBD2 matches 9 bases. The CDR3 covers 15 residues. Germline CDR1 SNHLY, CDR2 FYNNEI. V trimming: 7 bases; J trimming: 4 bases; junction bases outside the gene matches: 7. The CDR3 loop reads CASINSGRSTGELFF. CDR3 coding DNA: TGTGCCAGCATTAATAGCGGGAGAAGCACCGGGGAGCTGTTTTTT.

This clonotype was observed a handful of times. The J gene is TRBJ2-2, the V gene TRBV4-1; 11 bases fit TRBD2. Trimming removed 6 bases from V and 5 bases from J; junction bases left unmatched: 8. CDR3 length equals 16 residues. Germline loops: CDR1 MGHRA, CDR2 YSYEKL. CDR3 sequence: CASRPPLAGGTGELFF. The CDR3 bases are TGCGCCAGCAGGCCCCCTTTAGCGGGAGGGACCGGGGAGCTGTTTTTT.

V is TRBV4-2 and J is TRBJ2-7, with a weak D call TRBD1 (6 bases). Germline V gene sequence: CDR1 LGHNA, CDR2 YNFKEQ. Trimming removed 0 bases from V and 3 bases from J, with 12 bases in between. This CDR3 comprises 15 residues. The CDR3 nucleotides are TGTGCCAGCAGCCAAGATATAAGGACAGACTACGAGCAGTACTTC. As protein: CASSQDIRTDYEQYF.

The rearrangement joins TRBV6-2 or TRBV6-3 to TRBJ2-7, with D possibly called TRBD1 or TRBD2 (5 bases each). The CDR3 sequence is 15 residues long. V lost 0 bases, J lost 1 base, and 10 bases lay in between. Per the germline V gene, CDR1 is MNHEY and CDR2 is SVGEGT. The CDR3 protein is CASSYSWGSSYEQYF. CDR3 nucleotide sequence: TGTGCCAGCAGTTACTCCTGGGGGAGTTCCTACGAGCAGTACTTC.

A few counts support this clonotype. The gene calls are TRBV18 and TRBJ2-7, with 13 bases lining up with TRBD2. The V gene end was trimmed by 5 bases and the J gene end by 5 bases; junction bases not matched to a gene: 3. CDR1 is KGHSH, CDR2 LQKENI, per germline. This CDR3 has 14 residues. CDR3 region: CASSAGTSGNEQYF. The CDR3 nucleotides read TGTGCCAGCTCAGCCGGGACTAGCGGGAACGAGCAGTACTTC.

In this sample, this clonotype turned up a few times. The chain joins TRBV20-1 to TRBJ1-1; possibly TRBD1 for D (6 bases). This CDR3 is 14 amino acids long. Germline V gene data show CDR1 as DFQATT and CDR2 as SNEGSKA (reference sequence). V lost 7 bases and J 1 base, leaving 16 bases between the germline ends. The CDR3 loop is CSGRGAGANTEAFF. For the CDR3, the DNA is TGCAGTGGAAGGGGTGCAGGGGCGAACACTGAAGCTTTCTTT.